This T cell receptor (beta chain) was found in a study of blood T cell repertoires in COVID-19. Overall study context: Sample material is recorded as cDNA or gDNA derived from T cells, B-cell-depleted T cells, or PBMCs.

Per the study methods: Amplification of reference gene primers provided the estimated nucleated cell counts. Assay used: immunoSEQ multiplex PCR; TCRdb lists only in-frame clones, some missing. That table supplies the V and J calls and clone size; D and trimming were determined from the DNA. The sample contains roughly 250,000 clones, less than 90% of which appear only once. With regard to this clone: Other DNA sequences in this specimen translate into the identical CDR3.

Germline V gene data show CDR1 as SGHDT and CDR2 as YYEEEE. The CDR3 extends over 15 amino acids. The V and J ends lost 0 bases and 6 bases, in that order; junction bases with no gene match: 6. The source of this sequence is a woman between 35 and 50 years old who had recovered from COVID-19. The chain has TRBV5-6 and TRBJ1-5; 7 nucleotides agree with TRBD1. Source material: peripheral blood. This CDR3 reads CASSLAGGSGQPQHF. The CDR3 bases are TGTGCCAGCAGCTTGGCAGGGGGTTCGGGTCAGCCCCAGCATTTT.